A selection of T cell receptor beta chains follows, all from one sample in a study of regulatory T cells in long-lasting Graves disease. TCRdb used MiXCR to reprocess the multiplex PCR reads, holding one entry per CDR3 protein. Of over 500,000 distinct CDR3 sequences listed, more than 15% are singletons. These data were likewise used in another study, on T cells in Graves' hyperthyroidism and ophthalmopathy.

The specimen was peripheral blood mononuclear cells (PBMCs), collected at new diagnosis, from a patient treated with antithyroid drugs. The origin of the receptors is a man aged 18-30 years with Graves disease. Both conserved end residues are part of each CDR3. Fields, in order: V gene, J gene, CDR3 protein.

V: TRBV3-1; J: TRBJ2-1; CDR3: CASSQGSGPWNEQFF
V: TRBV3-1; J: TRBJ1-3; CDR3: CASSQALEDTSGNTIYF
V: TRBV11-2; J: TRBJ2-1; CDR3: CASSEGAGGGNNEQFF
V: TRBV12-3/TRBV12-4; J: TRBJ2-1; CDR3: CASIPGTGFNEQFF
V: TRBV27; J: TRBJ2-7; CDR3: CASSPVGGGGVTYEQYF
V: TRBV20-1; J: TRBJ2-6; CDR3: CSASSGSGANVLTF
V: TRBV4-1; J: TRBJ1-2; CDR3: CASSQLTGRNYGYTF
V: TRBV9; J: TRBJ2-1; CDR3: CASTRLAGPYNEQFF
V: TRBV28; J: TRBJ2-4; CDR3: CASSFGSGVVKNIQYF
V: TRBV15; J: TRBJ2-1; CDR3: CATRPGQGSYNEQFF
V: TRBV6-2/TRBV6-3; J: TRBJ1-2; CDR3: CASRGADRINYGYTF
V: TRBV19; J: TRBJ1-4; CDR3: CASMGSEKLFF
V: TRBV24-1; J: TRBJ2-1; CDR3: CATSGTGTSGSDEQFF
V: TRBV28; J: TRBJ2-3; CDR3: CARQGSTDTQYF
V: TRBV4-1; J: TRBJ1-1; CDR3: CASSQGPTQGQGAFF
V: TRBV14; J: TRBJ2-7; CDR3: CASSQPGLADYEQYF
V: TRBV5-1; J: TRBJ1-1; CDR3: CASSFEGAPNTEAFF
V: TRBV30; J: TRBJ2-7; CDR3: CAWSGGQGTSSYEQYF
V: TRBV5-1; J: TRBJ1-1; CDR3: CASSRAGDSVAEAFF
V: TRBV7-9; J: TRBJ1-2; CDR3: CASSDRDRVYGYTF
V: TRBV2; J: TRBJ2-3; CDR3: CASSEQREVVDTQYF
V: TRBV2; J: TRBJ2-1; CDR3: CASRAVGEPGRFF
V: TRBV20-1; J: TRBJ1-1; CDR3: CSASGKGDSVNTEAFF
V: TRBV27; J: TRBJ1-6; CDR3: CASSFGTGSNSPLHF
V: TRBV10-3; J: TRBJ2-1; CDR3: CAISDPGQMNEQFF
V: TRBV6-1; J: TRBJ2-7; CDR3: CASSPGLAGGREQYF
V: TRBV20-1; J: TRBJ2-3; CDR3: CSARVGVLAGLGTDTQYF
V: TRBV18; J: TRBJ2-3; CDR3: CASSSTGDAPGTQYF
V: TRBV29-1; J: TRBJ1-2; CDR3: CSVEKGQGAVGTF
V: TRBV3-1; J: TRBJ2-1; CDR3: CASSQSVPGTGGLDEQFF
V: TRBV19; J: TRBJ2-1; CDR3: CASMGSGKYNEQFF
V: TRBV5-1; J: TRBJ2-3; CDR3: CASSLASGGSTDTQYF
V: TRBV5-1; J: TRBJ2-2; CDR3: CASSGQFANTGELFF
V: TRBV19; J: TRBJ1-5; CDR3: CASSISGVSNQPQHF
V: TRBV19; J: TRBJ2-1; CDR3: CASSIRTSGSYVNEQFF
V: TRBV7-2; J: TRBJ2-7; CDR3: CASSLHRGYEQYF
V: TRBV30; J: TRBJ2-3; CDR3: CAWSPSPDTQYF
V: TRBV28; J: TRBJ1-5; CDR3: CASSLFQVRMGNQPQHF
V: TRBV28; J: TRBJ2-1; CDR3: CASSLYGRLAGGNEQFF
V: TRBV4-1; J: TRBJ1-5; CDR3: CASSQVFQLQPQHF
V: TRBV6-5; J: TRBJ1-5; CDR3: CASSYSSSGQPQHF
V: TRBV6-1; J: TRBJ2-7; CDR3: CASSRTSGRATSEQYF